A single sample is the source of the 7 T cell receptor beta chains below, sequenced in a study of blood T cell repertoires in COVID-19. Some clones are missing from TCRdb's copy, which holds only in-frame ones; the method was immunoSEQ multiplex PCR. This sample has around 190,000 clones; 80% to 90% occur once, and the top ten carry 9% to 10%. The sample comprised PBMCs or T cells enriched from blood (not recorded which). These TCRs come from a woman between 18 and 30 years old who had recovered from COVID-19.

In the case of this clone: Within the sample, other DNA sequences also encode this same CDR3. V gene TRBV6-5 combines with J gene TRBJ2-7, with 8 bases identical to TRBD1. Losses at the gene ends were 5 bases for V and 0 bases for J; bases not matched to a gene: 3. Germline loops: CDR1 MNHEY, CDR2 SVGAGI. The CDR3 sequence is 14 residues long. The CDR3 DNA sequence: TGTGCCAGCAGTCGGACAGGGAACTCCTACGAGCAGTACTTC. This sequence encodes CASSRTGNSYEQYF.

The chain is built from TRBV5-1 and TRBJ1-1; possibly TRBD1 for D (6 bases). Trimming took off 3 bases at V and 3 bases at J, with 18 bases between the two ends. CDR3 length: 16 amino acids. Germline CDR1 and CDR2: SGHRS and YFSETQ. CDR3 amino acids: CASSSYTQGKYTEAFF. CDR3 bases: TGCGCCAGCAGCTCCTACACACAGGGTAAATACACTGAAGCTTTCTTT.

V usage is TRBV4-1 and J usage is TRBJ2-7, with D possibly being TRBD1 (6 bases). The CDR3 contains 14 residues. In germline, CDR1 is MGHRA, CDR2 YSYEKL. V was cut by 4 bases and J by 3 bases, with 13 bases left in between. The CDR3, as DNA: TGCGCCAGCAGCCTGGGGCAGGGGAGCTACGAGCAGTACTTC. It yields the protein CASSLGQGSYEQYF.

The chain joins TRBV28 to TRBJ2-2, with a possible D match to TRBD2 (7 bases). V was shortened by 2 bases and J by 4 bases, with 11 bases between the two germline ends. Germline assignment: CDR1 MDHEN and CDR2 SYDVKM. This CDR3 has 15 amino acids. The CDR3 protein is CASSLRGGLTGELFF. CDR3 nucleotide sequence: TGTGCCAGCAGTTTAAGGGGGGGGCTCACCGGGGAGCTGTTTTTT.

The gene calls are TRBV5-5 and TRBJ1-2; D might be TRBD1 (6 bases). Trimming removed 2 bases from V and 0 bases from J, with 11 bases in between. The CDR3 contains 15 residues. Germline V gene lookup returns CDR1 SGHKS and CDR2 YYEKEE (reference sequence). In nucleotides, the CDR3 is TGTGCCAGCAGCTTATCACAGGGAGCTAACTATGGCTACACCTTC. This codes for CASSLSQGANYGYTF.

This clone was recorded a few times. The chain has TRBV2 and TRBJ2-3; D ambiguous. Germline CDR1 is SNHLY and CDR2 is FYNNEI. This CDR3 comprises 11 residues. Between the trimmed V and J ends, which lost 8 bases and 4 bases, there was a span of 7 bases. CDR3 region: CASVFSDTQYF. The CDR3 region has the DNA TGTGCCAGCGTCTTTTCAGATACGCAGTATTTT.

The chain couples TRBV24-1 to TRBJ2-1; 14 bases line up with TRBD2. Trimming at V came to 1 base and at J to 6 bases, leaving 1 base not matched to a gene. This CDR3 comprises 16 residues. Germline V gene sequence: CDR1 KGHDR, CDR2 SFDVKD. CDR3 sequence reads: CATSDFGTSGGNEQFF. The CDR3 DNA reads TGTGCCACCAGTGATTTCGGGACTAGCGGGGGCAATGAGCAGTTCTTC.